One and the same sample provided the 3 T cell receptor beta chains below, sequenced in a study of long-term antiretroviral therapy in people with HIV. Runs used v3.0 of the immunoSEQ assay and were done at survey level. TCRdb keeps only in-frame clones here, not all; method: immunoSEQ multiplex PCR. The sample lists about 16,000 clones, roughly 80% occurring once. The material sequenced was unsorted PBMCs, taken 1.2 to 1.3 years before starting antiretroviral therapy. These receptors all stem from a man aged 25-45 years with HIV.

The chain carries TRBV11-2 and TRBJ2-5, with 11 bases that match TRBD2. Per the germline V gene, CDR1 is SGHAT and CDR2 is FQNNGV. Germline trimming cut 11 bases from V and 3 bases from J; bases unmatched to any gene: 5. There are 13 residues in the CDR3. CDR3 nucleotide sequence: TGTGCCGGGACGGGACTAGCGGAAGAGACCCAGTACTTC. Translation gives CAGTGLAEETQYF.

The chain joins TRBV18 to TRBJ2-1; no reliable D call. This CDR3 has 15 amino acids. CDR1 is KGHSH, CDR2 LQKENI, per germline. Deletions cut 1 base from V and 0 bases from J, with 7 bases between. In nucleotides, the CDR3 is TGTGCCAGCTCACCACAGGAGAGCTCCTACAATGAGCAGTTCTTC. Protein: CASSPQESSYNEQFF. The entire variable domain, with the rest obtained from reference TRBV18 and TRBJ2-1, is as follows: NAGVMQNPRHLVRRRGQEARLRCSPMKGHSHVYWYRQLPEEGLKFMVYLQKENIIDESGMPKERFSAEFPKEGPSILRIQQVVRGDSAAYFCASSPQESSYNEQFFGPGTRLTVL.

The V gene is TRBV25-1, the J gene TRBJ1-5, with 9 bases lining up with TRBD1. CDR1 is MGHDK and CDR2 is SYGVNS in the germline V gene. The CDR3 extends over 14 amino acids. The trim removed 3 bases at V and 6 bases at J, leaving 3 bases unmatched. The CDR3 loop reads CASSDRDRVQPQHF. CDR3 coding DNA: TGTGCCAGCAGTGACCGGGACAGGGTTCAGCCCCAGCATTTT.